One and the same sample provided the 31 T cell receptor beta chains below, sequenced in a study of blood T cell repertoires in COVID-19 (dated by TCRdb to the early 2020s). Receptor amplification or capture employed the immunoSEQ multiplex PCR assay. The immuneACCESS repertoire file appears here via TCRdb, limited to in-frame rearrangements. These files lack a portion of the clones; in checked studies, under half of the deficit traces to unresolved V genes, and the cause of the others is not known. The sample yields more than 250,000 clones; roughly 80% were counted once. Together, the top ten hold 5% of the sample. Material: PBMCs or T cells enriched from blood (not recorded which). Source of these receptors: a man between 35 and 55 years old who had been exposed to COVID-19.

This chain joins TRBV12-2 and TRBJ2-7; TRBD1 reflects the table's D call only, with no check against the DNA. TRBV12-2 is marked as a pseudogene. The CDR3 runs to 14 residues. CDR3 loop: CASRLATRVREQYF. As DNA, the CDR3 is TGTGCAAGTCGCTTAGCGACCAGGGTTCGGGAGCAGTACTTC.

Only one count was recorded for this clone. CDR3 amino acids: CASNTRQGATSEAFF. CDR3 in DNA: TGTGCCAGCAACACGAGACAGGGGGCGACCTCTGAAGCTTTCTTT. V usage is TRBV2 and J usage is TRBJ1-1; 10 bases agree with TRBD1. The germline V gene has CDR1 SNHLY and CDR2 FYNNEI. The CDR3 is 15 residues long. V gave up 7 bases and J gave up 6 bases; unmatched junction bases: 11. Filled out from reference TRBV2 and TRBJ1-1, the complete variable domain reads EPEVTQTPSHQVTQMGQEVILRCVPISNHLYFYWYRQILGQKVEFLVSFYNNEISEKSEIFDDQFSVERPDGSNFTLKIRSTKLEDSAMYFCASNTRQGATSEAFFGQGTRLTVV.

This clone was seen at least ten times. CDR3 loop: CSVEDWGRGTGELFF. CDR3 nucleotide sequence: TGCAGCGTTGAAGATTGGGGTCGGGGCACCGGGGAGCTGTTTTTT. The chain has TRBV29-1 and TRBJ2-2; D possibly corresponds to TRBD2 (5 bases). The germline V gene encodes CDR1 SQVTM and CDR2 ANQGSEA. The CDR3 runs 15 residues. V shed 0 bases and J shed 4 bases, with 12 bases lying between them.

J is TRBJ1-5 and V is TRBV10-2, with D perhaps matching TRBD1 (5 bases). The CDR3 is made up of 16 amino acids. V lost 0 bases and J 6 bases, leaving 15 bases between the germline ends. Looked up from germline, CDR1 is WSHSY and CDR2 is SAAADI. The DNA of the CDR3 is TGCGCCAGCAGTGAGTCTTTAGGGGCGAGTAGTCAGCCCCAGCATTTT. It specifies CASSESLGASSQPQHF.

J is TRBJ2-3 and V is TRBV18; 8 bases map to TRBD2. V gave up 4 bases and J gave up 2 bases; unmatched junction bases: 5. Germline V CDR1 and CDR2: KGHSH, LQKENI. The CDR3 sequence is 15 residues long. The CDR3 loop reads CASSQAGDPTDTQYF. Here the CDR3 DNA reads TGTGCCAGCTCACAAGCGGGAGACCCCACAGATACGCAGTATTTT.

CDR3 region: CASRDRDTDLGAQETQYF. The CDR3, as DNA: TGTGCCAGCAGGGACCGGGACACGGACCTCGGAGCGCAAGAGACCCAGTACTTC. The chain carries TRBV28 and TRBJ2-5; possible D gene TRBD1, 6 bases. V lost 6 bases to trimming and J lost 2 bases, with 25 bases between them. The CDR3 has 18 amino acids. Germline CDR1 is MDHEN and CDR2 is SYDVKM.

The V gene is TRBV6-5, the J gene TRBJ1-2; 7 bases are a match to TRBD1. CDR1 and CDR2 from the germline V gene are MNHEY and SVGAGI. The CDR3 has 15 residues. Losses at the gene ends were 0 bases for V and 7 bases for J; bases not matched to a gene: 8. CDR3 sequence: CASSYSGTAVSGYTF. The CDR3 DNA follows: TGTGCCAGCAGTTACTCCGGGACAGCGGTTAGTGGCTACACCTTC.

This chain uses TRBV5-4 with TRBJ2-3; TRBD2 matches at 14 bases. With 2 bases clipped from V and 4 bases from J, the junction kept 12 bases outside the gene matches. CDR1 and CDR2 (germline): SGHNT, YYREEE (reference sequence). This CDR3 region has 19 residues. The CDR3 DNA is TGTGCCAGCAGCTTAAAGGGACTAGCGGGAGTCTATAGGGCAGATACGCAGTATTTT. Its protein is CASSLKGLAGVYRADTQYF.

The rearrangement uses TRBV30 and TRBJ1-4; perhaps TRBD1 as D (5 bases). CDR3 size: 14 residues. With 4 bases removed from V and 3 bases from J, the gap between germline ends came to 12 bases. Looked up from germline, CDR1 is GTSNPN and CDR2 is SVGIG (reference sequence). The CDR3 nucleotides read TGTGCCTGGACTAGGGCGGGGGCTAATGAAAAACTGTTTTTT. Protein sequence: CAWTRAGANEKLFF.

V and J are TRBV11-2 and TRBJ2-7, with a tentative D call TRBD1 (5 bases). The V and J ends lost 5 bases and 2 bases respectively, with 22 bases between them. Germline V gene sequence: CDR1 SGHAT, CDR2 FQNNGV. The CDR3 has 17 residues. The CDR3 spells CASSPGMWTTGTYEQYF. The CDR3 DNA reads as TGTGCCAGCAGCCCTGGAATGTGGACAACCGGCACCTACGAGCAGTACTTC.

The V gene is TRBV14, the J gene TRBJ2-5; the match to TRBD1 covers 7 bases. The length of the CDR3 is 13 residues. The junction had 4 bases not matched to a gene; V was cut back by 3 bases and J by 6 bases. Per the germline V gene, CDR1 is SGHDN and CDR2 is FVKESK. The CDR3 spells CASSQTGPQTQYF. For the CDR3, the DNA is TGTGCCAGCAGCCAGACAGGGCCGCAGACCCAGTACTTC.

The chain couples TRBV5-5 to TRBJ2-7; 9 nucleotides agree with TRBD2. The germline gives CDR1 SGHKS, CDR2 YYEKEE (reference sequence). V lost 2 bases, J lost 9 bases, and 15 bases stayed unmatched. The CDR3 sequence is 16 residues long. The CDR3 DNA reads TGTGCCAGCAGCTTTTCCCAAGGGACTAGCCCCCAAGTGCAGTACTTC. Translating gives CASSFSQGTSPQVQYF.

The rearrangement uses TRBV5-1 and TRBJ2-1, with 8 bases aligning to TRBD2. The CDR3 totals 15 residues. V lost 3 bases to trimming and J lost 0 bases; unmatched junction nucleotides: 2. CDR1 and CDR2 from the germline V gene are SGHRS and YFSETQ. Here the CDR3 DNA reads TGCGCCAGCAGCTCGAGCGGGGGCTCCTACAATGAGCAGTTCTTC. It codes for CASSSSGGSYNEQFF.

The CDR3, as DNA: TGTGCCAGCAGCGTAGATAACAGGGGAGTAGGCTACGAGCAGTACTTC. Translated, it gives CASSVDNRGVGYEQYF. The rearrangement links TRBV9 to TRBJ2-7; 7 nucleotides match TRBD1. CDR1 is SGDLS, CDR2 YYNGEE, per germline. This CDR3 spans 16 amino acids. V lost 0 bases to trimming and J lost 3 bases; unmatched junction nucleotides: 9.

V usage is TRBV11-3 and J usage is TRBJ2-1, with 7 bases identical to TRBD2. J lost 5 bases, V lost 6 bases, and 10 bases had no gene match. Per the germline V gene, CDR1 is SGHNT and CDR2 is YENEEA. The CDR3 covers 15 residues. CDR3 sequence: CASSPGTIIDNEQFF. CDR3 coding DNA: TGTGCCAGCAGTCCCGGGACTATCATCGACAATGAGCAGTTCTTC.

The chain has TRBV5-1 and TRBJ2-2, with 8 bases fitting TRBD2. Germline V CDR1 and CDR2: SGHRS, YFSETQ. V shed 4 bases and J 1 base; nucleotides not matched to a gene: 3. The CDR3 extends over 15 amino acids. CDR3 in amino acids: CASSVTSGNTGELFF. The CDR3, as DNA: TGCGCCAGCAGCGTAACTAGCGGGAACACCGGGGAGCTGTTTTTT.

This clone has just a few counts. The rearrangement joins TRBV9 to TRBJ1-1; 7 bases line up with TRBD1. The CDR3 runs to 13 residues. CDR1 and CDR2 (germline): SGDLS, YYNGEE. V dropped 6 bases and J dropped 0; count of bases not matched to a gene: 2. CDR3: CASNRGMNTEAFF. In DNA form, the CDR3 reads TGTGCCAGCAACAGGGGCATGAACACTGAAGCTTTCTTT.

The rearrangement uses TRBV4-1 and TRBJ2-1, with D unresolved. The CDR3 contains 15 residues. Germline CDR1 MGHRA, CDR2 YSYEKL. Trimming left V 1 base short and J 2 bases short, with 9 bases between. The DNA for the CDR3 is TGCGCCAGCAGCCAAGCTGTCGAGCCCTACAATGAGCAGTTCTTC. Translating it yields CASSQAVEPYNEQFF.

A few counts support this clone. Written as DNA, the CDR3 is TGTGCCAGCAGCTTAGCCGCCACAGGGGGCAAGTATGATGGCTACACCTTC. As protein: CASSLAATGGKYDGYTF. This chain links TRBV7-9 with TRBJ1-2, with TRBD1 matching over 9 bases. Germline V gene lookup returns CDR1 SEHNR and CDR2 FQNEAQ (reference sequence). This CDR3 is built from 17 residues. The trim removed 0 bases at V and 6 bases at J, leaving 11 bases unmatched.

The chain couples TRBV7-6 to TRBJ2-3; D perhaps matches TRBD2 (6 bases). Germline V gives CDR1 SGHVS, CDR2 FNYEAQ. Trimming cost V 8 bases and J 0 bases, with 9 bases left between them. The CDR3 length is 13 residues. This CDR3 reads CASGRGSTDTQYF. CDR3 in DNA: TGTGCCAGCGGCCGGGGGAGCACAGATACGCAGTATTTT. Full variable domain (rest looked up from reference TRBV7-6 and TRBJ2-3): GAGVSQSPRYKVTKRGQDVALRCDPISGHVSLYWYRQALGQGPEFLTYFNYEAQQDKSGLPNDRFSAERPEGSISTLTIQRTEQRDSAMYRCASGRGSTDTQYFGPGTRLTVL.

The rearrangement joins TRBV6-5 to TRBJ1-2; D might be TRBD1 (5 bases). The length of the CDR3 is 15 residues. V lost 7 bases and J 4 bases, leaving 19 bases between the germline ends. The germline V gene encodes CDR1 MNHEY and CDR2 SVGAGI. CDR3 sequence reads: CASIHQRQGFYGYTF. In DNA form, the CDR3 reads TGTGCCAGCATCCACCAGCGCCAGGGATTCTATGGCTACACCTTC.

The chain links TRBV19 to TRBJ1-5; 7 bases map to TRBD1. Germline trimming cut 6 bases from V and 5 bases from J; bases unmatched to any gene: 13. The CDR3 has 16 amino acids. Germline values: CDR1 LNHDA, CDR2 SQIVND (reference sequence). DNA for the CDR3: TGTGCCAGTAGCGGAAGATACAGGGGTCCTGATCAGCCCCAGCATTTT. It is translated as CASSGRYRGPDQPQHF.

The V and J genes are TRBV6-5 and TRBJ1-2; 7 bases are a match to TRBD1. The length of the CDR3 is 15 residues. The junction had 9 bases not matched to a gene; V was cut back by 7 bases and J by 1 base. CDR1 is MNHEY and CDR2 is SVGAGI in the germline V gene. The CDR3 DNA follows: TGTGCCAGCAAACTCGGGACAGAAAGTAACTATGGCTACACCTTC. It specifies CASKLGTESNYGYTF.

This chain joins TRBV29-1 and TRBJ2-5; perhaps TRBD2 as D (5 bases). The CDR3 runs 13 residues. Trimming left V 0 bases short and J 9 bases short, with 14 bases between. Germline assignment: CDR1 SQVTM and CDR2 ANQGSEA. The DNA for the CDR3 is TGCAGCGTTGAAGAGGGGAAGGGAGTGGCCCAGTACTTC. Its translation: CSVEEGKGVAQYF.

The chain links TRBV5-1 to TRBJ2-3; 13 bases map to TRBD2. The length of the CDR3 is 16 residues. CDR1 is SGHRS and CDR2 is YFSETQ in the germline V gene. V lost 0 bases and J lost 8; bases outside the gene matches: 6. The CDR3, as DNA: TGCGCCAGCAGCTTGGGTACTAGCGGGAGGGCAGCTACGCAGTATTTT. It codes for CASSLGTSGRAATQYF.

The chain links TRBV5-4 to TRBJ1-2; TRBD1 matches 8 bases. With 4 bases clipped from V and 8 bases from J, the junction kept 13 bases outside the gene matches. The germline V gene has CDR1 SGHNT and CDR2 YYREEE (reference sequence). This CDR3 has 15 amino acids. Here the CDR3 reads CASSRGGRGLGGYTF. The DNA for the CDR3 is TGTGCCAGCAGCCGGGGAGGCAGGGGGCTTGGGGGCTACACCTTC.

This clone was counted a few times. This chain joins TRBV15 and TRBJ1-5; D is unclear. The CDR3 runs 13 residues. Germline V gene data show CDR1 as LNHNV and CDR2 as YYDKDF (reference sequence). V gave up 5 bases and J gave up 2 bases, with 7 bases separating them. The CDR3 DNA sequence: TGTGCCACCAGCGGTAGCCGCAATCAGCCCCAGCATTTT. Protein: CATSGSRNQPQHF. Filled out from reference TRBV15 and TRBJ1-5, the complete variable domain reads DAMVIQNPRYQVTQFGKPVTLSCSQTLNHNVMYWYQQKSSQAPKLLFHYYDKDFNNEADTPDNFQSRRPNTSFCFLDIRSPGLGDTAMYLCATSGSRNQPQHFGDGTRLSIL.

The V call is TRBV28, the J call TRBJ2-7, with 9 bases identical to TRBD1. CDR3 length equals 13 residues. Germline-derived CDR1 and CDR2 are MDHEN and SYDVKM. V lost 6 bases to trimming and J lost 3 bases; unmatched junction nucleotides: 3. The CDR3 region has the DNA TGTGCCAGCAGGACGGGACAGGGCTACGAGCAGTACTTC. Residues: CASRTGQGYEQYF.

This chain connects TRBV19 to TRBJ1-3; 8 bases agree with TRBD1. Unmatched junction bases numbered 7, after V lost 7 bases and J lost 8 bases. CDR3 length equals 13 residues. CDR1 is LNHDA, CDR2 SQIVND, per germline (reference sequence). CDR3 sequence reads: CASIGTGLYTIYF. Here the CDR3 DNA reads TGTGCCAGTATCGGGACAGGCCTTTACACCATATATTTT.

V is TRBV5-4 and J is TRBJ1-2, with TRBD1 identical over 8 bases. Germline trimming cut 0 bases from V and 8 bases from J; bases unmatched to any gene: 3. The CDR3 is made up of 13 amino acids. Germline-derived CDR1 and CDR2 are SGHNT and YYREEE (reference sequence). The CDR3: CASSLEDREGYTF. CDR3 sequence (DNA): TGTGCCAGCAGCTTGGAGGACAGGGAAGGCTACACCTTC.

The chain carries TRBV5-1 and TRBJ2-5, with 7 bases matching TRBD1. The V gene's germline CDR1 is SGHRS and CDR2 YFSETQ. This CDR3 region has 14 residues. After removal of 4 bases from V and 3 bases from J, the junction contained 6 bases not matched to a gene. This CDR3 is CASSPARGKETQYF. Here the CDR3 DNA reads TGCGCCAGCAGCCCTGCCAGGGGGAAAGAGACCCAGTACTTC.